This T cell receptor (beta chain) emerged from a study of neoadjuvant nivolumab and ipilimumab in lung cancer. CDR3 length: 14 residues. The germline V and J ends were trimmed by 4 bases and 5 bases, with 11 bases remaining between them. CDR1 and CDR2 (germline): SGHDN, FVKESK. TCRdb keeps only in-frame clones here, not all; method: immunoSEQ multiplex PCR. The sample contains tens of thousands of clones, less than 95% of which appear only once. The clonotype was recovered from an adult with non-small cell lung cancer. The sequencing used peripheral blood, collected after neoadjuvant nivolumab, alone or with ipilimumab, at or shortly before surgery. This sequence joins TRBV14 and TRBJ2-2; no clear D. The CDR3 sequence is CASSPRLRTGELFF. The CDR3 nucleotides are TGTGCCAGCAGCCCAAGACTGAGGACCGGGGAGCTGTTTTTT.